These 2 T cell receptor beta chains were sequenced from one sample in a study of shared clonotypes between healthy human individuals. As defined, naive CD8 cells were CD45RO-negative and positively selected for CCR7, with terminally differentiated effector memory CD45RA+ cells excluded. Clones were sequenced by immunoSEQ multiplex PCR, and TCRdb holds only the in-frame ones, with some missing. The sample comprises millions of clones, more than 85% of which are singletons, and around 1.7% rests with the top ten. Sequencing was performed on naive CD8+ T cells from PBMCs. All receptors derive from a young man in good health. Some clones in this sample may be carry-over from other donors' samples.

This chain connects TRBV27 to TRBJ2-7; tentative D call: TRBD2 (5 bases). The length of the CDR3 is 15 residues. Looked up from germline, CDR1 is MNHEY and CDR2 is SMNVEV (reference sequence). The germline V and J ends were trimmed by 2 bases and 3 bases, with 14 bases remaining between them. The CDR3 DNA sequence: TGTGCCAGCAGTTTAACTGTCGCCGGGGTCTACGAGCAGTACTTC. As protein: CASSLTVAGVYEQYF.

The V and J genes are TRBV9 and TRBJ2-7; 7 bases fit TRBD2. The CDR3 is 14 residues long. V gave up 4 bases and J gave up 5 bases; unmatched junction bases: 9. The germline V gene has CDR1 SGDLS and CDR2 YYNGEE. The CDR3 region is CASSQGPRGDEQYF. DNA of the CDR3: TGTGCCAGCAGCCAGGGACCCCGGGGGGACGAGCAGTACTTC.